Listed below are T cell receptor beta chains from one sample, sequenced in a study of blood T cell repertoires in COVID-19. Measured with immunoSEQ multiplex PCR; TCRdb has only the in-frame clones, and not every one. The top ten hold 5.5% of the sample, which has 220,000 or so clones, about three quarters seen once. The sample consisted of peripheral blood. All receptors derive from a woman between 65 and 79 years old with acute or convalescent COVID-19. Both conserved end residues are trimmed from each CDR3. Not all rows give a size; the values are once, few, many and, for expanded clones, a class.

v_gene: TRBV7-3; j_gene: TRBJ1-3; abundance: .; CDR3aa: ASSQPGGSGNTIY
v_gene: TRBV6-6; j_gene: TRBJ2-2; abundance: few; CDR3aa: ASISSSGGRDGELF
v_gene: TRBV7-3; j_gene: TRBJ2-2; abundance: few; CDR3aa: ASSPRTGASGELF
v_gene: TRBV19; j_gene: TRBJ2-3; abundance: .; CDR3aa: ASSIDEVVETDTQY
v_gene: TRBV9; j_gene: TRBJ1-2; abundance: .; CDR3aa: ASSVGQIYGYT
v_gene: TRBV28; j_gene: TRBJ1-5; abundance: .; CDR3aa: ASSLSGTGWEPQH
v_gene: TRBV25-1; j_gene: TRBJ1-1; abundance: .; CDR3aa: ASSDFRDKGAF
v_gene: TRBV3-1/TRBV3-2; j_gene: TRBJ2-3; abundance: .; CDR3aa: ASSRQGLTDTQY
v_gene: TRBV2; j_gene: TRBJ1-6; abundance: .; CDR3aa: ASILGQGNSPLH
v_gene: TRBV7-9; j_gene: TRBJ1-6; abundance: .; CDR3aa: ASSLESGNNSPLH